A single T cell receptor beta chain is shown here with its context. The count of this clone is one. Its antigen specificity is not known. Base qualities are not provided; no much larger clone lies one nucleotide away. The protocol used for the library was the immunoSEQ multiplex PCR assay. Alongside multiparametric flow cytometry, deep sequencing of rearranged TCR beta loci was used to profile the T cell repertoires. Drawn from immuneACCESS, this table holds only the in-frame rearrangements with V and J called that TCRdb kept. Clones are partly lost; checked studies trace under half to an unresolved V gene and leave the rest unexplained. Within this sample are roughly 25,000 clones, with 65% to 85% of them counted one time only. The top ten hold roughly 20% of the sample. These data come from a study of lymphopenia after photon versus proton radiotherapy (dated by TCRdb to between 2018 and 2021). Describing the broader study: The study compared the immunological effects of photon versus proton radiation therapy in patients with gastrointestinal tumors who developed high-grade lymphopenia. A cohort of some 20 patients with gastrointestinal tumors who received either photon or proton therapy and subsequently developed lymphopenia was included. The study was designed to characterize how the impact on the immune system differs between the two radiation modalities.

The investigation overall reported the following: The survival association was examined only in patients who died, and the authors described better survival with proton therapy as a possibility, not as a demonstrated result. After the lymphocyte count nadir, oligoclonal expansion, especially of CD8+ Temra cells, was observed in photon-treated repertoires, and the drop in diversity was driven by this expansion. Proton-treated patients stayed relatively stable during treatment, while photon-treated patients lost naive T cells and TCR diversity and gained effector/memory populations. Across the cohort, a larger post-nadir drop in TCR diversity was inversely correlated with overall survival time among patients who died.

Source: peripheral blood, taken from a patient treated with proton-based radiotherapy. The receptor comes from a woman in her 70s with pancreatic cancer.

The sequence in DNA is TGTGCCTGGGCAGATCACAACTATGGCTACACCTTC. It is translated as CAWADHNYGYTF. The chain joins TRBV30 to TRBJ1-2; no D gene can be assigned with confidence. Between the V and J ends, shortened by 5 bases and 2 bases respectively, the junction contains 9 bases. The CDR3 measures 12 amino acids from cysteine to phenylalanine. Of the read, only the CDR3 DNA is kept; its 36 bases are in frame from base 1. The germline V gene (reference sequence) yields GTSNPN for CDR1 and SVGIG for CDR2.